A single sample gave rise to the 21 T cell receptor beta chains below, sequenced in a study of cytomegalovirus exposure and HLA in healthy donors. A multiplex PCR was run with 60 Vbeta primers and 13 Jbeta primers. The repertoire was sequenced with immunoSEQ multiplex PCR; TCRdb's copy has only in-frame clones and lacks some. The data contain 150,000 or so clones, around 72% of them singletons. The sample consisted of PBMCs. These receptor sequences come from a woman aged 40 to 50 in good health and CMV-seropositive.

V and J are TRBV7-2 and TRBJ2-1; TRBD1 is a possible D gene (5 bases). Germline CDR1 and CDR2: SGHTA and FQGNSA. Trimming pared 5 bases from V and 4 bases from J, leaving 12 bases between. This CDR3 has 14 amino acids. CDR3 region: CASSQSTVYNEQFF. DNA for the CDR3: TGTGCCAGCAGCCAGTCGACAGTTTACAATGAGCAGTTCTTC.

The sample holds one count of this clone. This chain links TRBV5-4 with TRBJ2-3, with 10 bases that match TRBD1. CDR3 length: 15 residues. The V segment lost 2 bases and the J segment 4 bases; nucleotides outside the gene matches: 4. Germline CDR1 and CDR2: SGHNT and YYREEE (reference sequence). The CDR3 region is CASSFGTGVADTQYF. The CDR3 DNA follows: TGTGCCAGCAGCTTCGGGACAGGGGTGGCAGATACGCAGTATTTT.

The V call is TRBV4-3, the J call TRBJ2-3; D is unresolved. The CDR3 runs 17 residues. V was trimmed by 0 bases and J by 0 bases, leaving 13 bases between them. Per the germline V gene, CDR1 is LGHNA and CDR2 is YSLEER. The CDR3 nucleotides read TGCGCCAGCAGCCAAGACACTCTAGTATCTAGCACAGATACGCAGTATTTT. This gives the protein CASSQDTLVSSTDTQYF.

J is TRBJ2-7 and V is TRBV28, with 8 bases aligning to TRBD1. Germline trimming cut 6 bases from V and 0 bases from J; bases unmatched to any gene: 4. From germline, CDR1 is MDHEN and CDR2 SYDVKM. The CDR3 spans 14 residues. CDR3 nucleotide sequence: TGTGCCAGCAGAAGGACAGGGAGCTCCTACGAGCAGTACTTC. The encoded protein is CASRRTGSSYEQYF.

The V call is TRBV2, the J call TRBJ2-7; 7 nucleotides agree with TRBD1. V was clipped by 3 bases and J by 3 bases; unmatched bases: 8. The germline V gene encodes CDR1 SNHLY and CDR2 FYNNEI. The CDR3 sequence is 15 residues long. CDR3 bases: TGTGCCAGCAGTGAGGGATTGGGACAGAGCTACGAGCAGTACTTC. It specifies CASSEGLGQSYEQYF.

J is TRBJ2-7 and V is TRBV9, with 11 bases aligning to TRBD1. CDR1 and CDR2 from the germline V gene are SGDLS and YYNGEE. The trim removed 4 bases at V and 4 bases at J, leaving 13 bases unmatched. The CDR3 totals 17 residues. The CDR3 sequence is CASSPRTGGEADYEQYF. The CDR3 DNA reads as TGTGCCAGCAGCCCCCGGACAGGGGGCGAGGCGGATTACGAGCAGTACTTC.

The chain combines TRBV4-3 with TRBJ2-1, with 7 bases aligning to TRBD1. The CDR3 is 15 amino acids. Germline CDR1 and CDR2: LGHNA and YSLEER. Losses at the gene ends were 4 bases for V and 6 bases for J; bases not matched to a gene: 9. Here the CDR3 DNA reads TGCGCCAGCAGCCTTGACAGGGATAAGGGCAATGAGCAGTTCTTC. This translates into CASSLDRDKGNEQFF.

The CDR3 reads CATSRDYQGARTEAFF. Here the CDR3 DNA reads TGTGCCACCAGCAGAGATTACCAGGGGGCGAGGACTGAAGCTTTCTTT. V gene TRBV15 combines with J gene TRBJ1-1, with 8 bases that match TRBD1. CDR3 length: 16 residues. V gave up 0 bases and J gave up 5 bases; unmatched junction bases: 8. Germline V gene lookup returns CDR1 LNHNV and CDR2 YYDKDF (reference sequence).

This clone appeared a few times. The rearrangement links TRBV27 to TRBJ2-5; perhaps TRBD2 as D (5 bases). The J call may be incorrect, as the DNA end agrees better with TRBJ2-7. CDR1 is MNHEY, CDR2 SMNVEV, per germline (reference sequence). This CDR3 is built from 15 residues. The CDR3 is CASSLALGGSYEQYF. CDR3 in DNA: TGTGCCAGCAGTTTAGCCCTCGGAGGTTCCTACGAGCAGTACTTC.

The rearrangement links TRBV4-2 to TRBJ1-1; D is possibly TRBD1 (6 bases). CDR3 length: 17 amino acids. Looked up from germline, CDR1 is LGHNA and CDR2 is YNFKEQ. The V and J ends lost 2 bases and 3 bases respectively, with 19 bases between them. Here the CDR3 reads CASSQLGQPDADTEAFF. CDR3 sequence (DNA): TGTGCCAGCAGCCAACTCGGACAGCCAGACGCGGACACTGAAGCTTTCTTT.

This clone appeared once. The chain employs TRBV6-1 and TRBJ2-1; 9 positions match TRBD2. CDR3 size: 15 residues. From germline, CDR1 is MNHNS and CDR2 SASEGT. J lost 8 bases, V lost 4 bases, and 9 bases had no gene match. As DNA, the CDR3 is TGTGCCAGCAGTGTAAGTAGCGGGGGCCGCCATGAGCAGTTCTTC. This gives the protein CASSVSSGGRHEQFF.

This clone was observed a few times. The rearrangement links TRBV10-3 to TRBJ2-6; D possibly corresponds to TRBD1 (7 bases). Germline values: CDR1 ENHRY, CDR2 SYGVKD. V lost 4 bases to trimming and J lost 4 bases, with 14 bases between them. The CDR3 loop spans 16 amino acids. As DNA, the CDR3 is TGTGCCATCAGTGCTCAGGGGGGCTCCGGGGCCAACGTCCTGACTTTC. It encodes CAISAQGGSGANVLTF.

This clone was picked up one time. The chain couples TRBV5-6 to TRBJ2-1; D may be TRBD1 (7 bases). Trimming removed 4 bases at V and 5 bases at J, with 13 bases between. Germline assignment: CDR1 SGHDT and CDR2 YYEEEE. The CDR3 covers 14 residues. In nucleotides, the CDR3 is TGTGCCAGCAGCCGCGGGGACAGACACAATGAGCAGTTCTTC. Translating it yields CASSRGDRHNEQFF. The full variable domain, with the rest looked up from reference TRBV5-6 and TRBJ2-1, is DAGVTQSPTHLIKTRGQQVTLRCSPKSGHDTVSWYQQALGQGPQFIFQYYEEEERQRGNFPDRFSGHQFPNYSSELNVNALLLGDSALYLCASSRGDRHNEQFFGPGTRLTVL.

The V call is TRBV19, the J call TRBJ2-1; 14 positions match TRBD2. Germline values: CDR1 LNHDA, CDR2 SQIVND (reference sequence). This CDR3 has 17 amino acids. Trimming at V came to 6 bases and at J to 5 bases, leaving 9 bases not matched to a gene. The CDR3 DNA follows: TGTGCCAGTAGGCCGTCCGGGACTAGCGGGAGAAACAATGAGCAGTTCTTC. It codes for CASRPSGTSGRNNEQFF. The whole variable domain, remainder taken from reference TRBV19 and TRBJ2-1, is DGGITQSPKYLFRKEGQNVTLSCEQNLNHDAMYWYRQDPGQGLRLIYYSQIVNDFQKGDIAEGYSVSREKKESFPLTVTSAQKNPTAFYLCASRPSGTSGRNNEQFFGPGTRLTVL.

In DNA, the CDR3 is TGTGCCAGCAGCTTTTGCGGGGAGGAAGGCTCCTACAATGAGCAGTTCTTC. Its protein is CASSFCGEEGSYNEQFF. This chain joins TRBV11-3 and TRBJ2-1; D perhaps matches TRBD2 (6 bases). Trimming stripped 3 bases from V and 0 bases from J, with 15 bases between. The germline V gene encodes CDR1 SGHNT and CDR2 YENEEA. This CDR3 contains 17 residues.

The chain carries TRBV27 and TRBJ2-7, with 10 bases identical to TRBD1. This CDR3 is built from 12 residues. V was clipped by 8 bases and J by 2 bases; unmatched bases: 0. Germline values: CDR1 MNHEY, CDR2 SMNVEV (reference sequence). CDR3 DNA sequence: TGTGCCAGCGGGACAGGGGCCTACGAGCAGTACTTC. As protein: CASGTGAYEQYF.

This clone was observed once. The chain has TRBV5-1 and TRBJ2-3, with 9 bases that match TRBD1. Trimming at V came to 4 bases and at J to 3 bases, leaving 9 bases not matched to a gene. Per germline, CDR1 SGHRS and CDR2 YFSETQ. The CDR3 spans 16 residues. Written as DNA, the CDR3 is TGCGCCAGCAGCGTTCCGGGACAGGGAGTGACAGATACGCAGTATTTT. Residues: CASSVPGQGVTDTQYF.

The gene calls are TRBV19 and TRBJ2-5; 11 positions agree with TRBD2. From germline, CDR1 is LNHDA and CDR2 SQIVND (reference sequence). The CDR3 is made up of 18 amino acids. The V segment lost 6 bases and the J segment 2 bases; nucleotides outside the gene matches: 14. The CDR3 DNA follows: TGTGCCAGTAGCCGGAGACTAGCGGGGCGATCTATACAAGAGACCCAGTACTTC. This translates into CASSRRLAGRSIQETQYF.

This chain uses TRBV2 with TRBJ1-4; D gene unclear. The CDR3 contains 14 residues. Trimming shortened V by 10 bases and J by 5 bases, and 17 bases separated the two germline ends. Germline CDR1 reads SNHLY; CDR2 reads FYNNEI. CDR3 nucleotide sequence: TGTGCCATCACCCGAGGACGAGGGAATGAAAAACTGTTTTTT. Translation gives CAITRGRGNEKLFF.

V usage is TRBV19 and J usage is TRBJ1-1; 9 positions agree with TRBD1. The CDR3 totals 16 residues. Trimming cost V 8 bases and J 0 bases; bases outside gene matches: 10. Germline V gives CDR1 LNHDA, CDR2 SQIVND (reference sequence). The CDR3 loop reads CASSRTGAPLNTEAFF. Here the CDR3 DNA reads TGTGCCAGTTCCCGGACAGGGGCCCCCTTGAACACTGAAGCTTTCTTT.

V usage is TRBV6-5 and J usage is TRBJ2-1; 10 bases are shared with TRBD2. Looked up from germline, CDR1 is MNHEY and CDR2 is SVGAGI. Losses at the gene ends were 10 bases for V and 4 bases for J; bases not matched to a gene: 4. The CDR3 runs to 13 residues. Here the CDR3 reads CATRAGGYNEQFF. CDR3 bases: TGTGCCACCCGAGCGGGGGGGTACAATGAGCAGTTCTTC.